This passage covers 17 T cell receptor beta chains from one sample sequenced in a study of cytotoxic CD8 clonotypes in ibrutinib-treated CLL. Here immunoSEQ multiplex PCR was the method, and the copy in TCRdb shows in-frame clones only, minus some. This table has more than 200,000 clones, 70% appearing once. The material sequenced was PBMCs, taken after 24 months of ibrutinib treatment. The receptors were sampled from a human donor with chronic lymphocytic leukemia.

This clone turned up a few times. V is TRBV6-5 and J is TRBJ1-5; unclear D gene. V lost 4 bases and J 3 bases, leaving 10 bases between the germline ends. This CDR3 comprises 14 residues. Germline assignment: CDR1 MNHEY and CDR2 SVGAGI. CDR3 protein: CASSFLGSNQPQHF. Here the CDR3 DNA reads TGTGCCAGCAGTTTCCTCGGGTCCAATCAGCCCCAGCATTTT.

This sequence joins TRBV29-1 and TRBJ2-1, with unresolved D. This CDR3 contains 11 residues. Germline lookup yields CDR1 SQVTM and CDR2 ANQGSEA. The V end lost 6 bases, the J end lost 4 bases, and 7 bases lay between the germline ends. Written as DNA, the CDR3 is TGCAGCGTCCGGGTTTACAATGAGCAGTTCTTC. Its translation: CSVRVYNEQFF.

The genes are TRBV11-2 and TRBJ2-7; no reliable D call. V shed 2 bases and J shed 6 bases, with 14 bases lying between them. In germline, CDR1 is SGHAT, CDR2 FQNNGV. This CDR3 contains 14 residues. The CDR3 DNA follows: TGTGCCAGCAGCTTATTCCGGGCCTTGGGCGAGCAGTACTTC. Translated: CASSLFRALGEQYF.

The chain combines TRBV5-6 with TRBJ2-1; D gene uncertain. V was clipped by 1 base and J by 10 bases, with 12 bases between them. The CDR3 has 13 amino acids. Germline values: CDR1 SGHDT, CDR2 YYEEEE. The CDR3 region is CASSLTSASEQFF. CDR3 sequence (DNA): TGTGCCAGCAGCTTGACCAGCGCCTCGGAGCAGTTCTTC.

The sample holds one count of this clone. The chain is built from TRBV6-6 and TRBJ2-7, with 7 bases aligning to TRBD2. The CDR3 runs to 14 residues. Germline CDR1 reads MNHNY; CDR2 reads SVGAGI (reference sequence). After removal of 6 bases from V and 7 bases from J, the junction contained 12 bases not matched to a gene. CDR3 sequence (DNA): TGTGCCAGCAGAACAAGCGGGATTTTGGGAGAGCAGTACTTC. Protein sequence: CASRTSGILGEQYF.

The rearrangement uses TRBV6-6 and TRBJ1-5; D gene unclear. CDR1 is MNHNY, CDR2 SVGAGI, per germline (reference sequence). This CDR3 contains 12 residues. Trimming removed 7 bases from V and 6 bases from J, with 10 bases in between. The CDR3 here is CASTIMGQPQHF. CDR3 DNA sequence: TGTGCCAGCACTATCATGGGTCAGCCCCAGCATTTT.

The chain joins TRBV7-2 to TRBJ2-1; D gene ambiguous. CDR3 length: 15 residues. The ends were cut back, 3 bases at V and 0 bases at J, with 9 bases in the middle. Germline V gene data show CDR1 as SGHTA and CDR2 as FQGNSA. The CDR3 sequence: CASSLRADSYNEQFF. The CDR3 nucleotides read TGTGCCAGCAGCTTGAGAGCCGACTCCTACAATGAGCAGTTCTTC. The entire variable domain, with the rest obtained from reference TRBV7-2 and TRBJ2-1, is as follows: GAGVSQSPSNKVTEKGKDVELRCDPISGHTALYWYRQSLGQGLEFLIYFQGNSAPDKSGLPSDRFSAERTGGSVSTLTIQRTQQEDSAVYLCASSLRADSYNEQFFGPGTRLTVL.

The rearrangement joins TRBV2 to TRBJ1-5; D not resolved. The V gene lost 7 bases and the J gene lost 6 bases, with 13 bases spanning the gap. The CDR3 has 13 amino acids. From germline, CDR1 is SNHLY and CDR2 FYNNEI. This CDR3 is CASTERRSQPQHF. In DNA, the CDR3 is TGTGCCAGCACGGAAAGGAGGAGTCAGCCCCAGCATTTT. The full variable domain, completed using reference TRBV2 and TRBJ1-5, is EPEVTQTPSHQVTQMGQEVILRCVPISNHLYFYWYRQILGQKVEFLVSFYNNEISEKSEIFDDQFSVERPDGSNFTLKIRSTKLEDSAMYFCASTERRSQPQHFGDGTRLSIL.

The chain couples TRBV9 to TRBJ2-1; 7 bases line up with TRBD2. With 10 bases clipped from V and 2 bases from J, the junction kept 6 bases outside the gene matches. Germline values: CDR1 SGDLS, CDR2 YYNGEE. This CDR3 is built from 13 residues. CDR3 protein: CAGSSGTYNEQFF. As DNA, the CDR3 is TGTGCCGGTTCGAGCGGGACCTACAATGAGCAGTTCTTC.

The J gene is TRBJ2-1, the V gene TRBV19; possibly TRBD2 for D (5 bases). The CDR3 spans 15 residues. CDR1 and CDR2 (germline): LNHDA, SQIVND (reference sequence). V dropped 6 bases and J dropped 0 bases, with 12 bases sitting between them. CDR3 DNA: TGTGCCAGTAGCGTTAGCGAGAGCTCCTACAATGAGCAGTTCTTC. Translating it yields CASSVSESSYNEQFF.

This clone was seen a handful of times. V and J are TRBV9 and TRBJ2-2, with TRBD1 as a possible D gene (5 bases). Germline-derived CDR1 and CDR2 are SGDLS and YYNGEE. The CDR3 spans 13 residues. Trimming took off 4 bases at V and 3 bases at J, with 7 bases between the two ends. This CDR3 is CASSLGDTGELFF. The DNA of the CDR3 is TGTGCCAGCAGCCTAGGGGACACCGGGGAGCTGTTTTTT.

The chain uses TRBV11-2 and TRBJ1-3, with D possibly TRBD1 on 6 matching bases. Deletions cut 4 bases from V and 2 bases from J, with 9 bases between. From germline, CDR1 is SGHAT and CDR2 FQNNGV. The CDR3 has 14 amino acids. CDR3 bases: TGTGCCAGCAGCTCGAGACAGGCTGGAAACACCATATATTTT. Translating gives CASSSRQAGNTIYF.

The chain couples TRBV5-1 to TRBJ2-7; D is possibly TRBD2 (6 bases). CDR3 size: 14 residues. V lost 4 bases, J lost 4 bases, and 15 bases lay in between. Germline loops: CDR1 SGHRS, CDR2 YFSETQ. CDR3 protein: CASSMTGTVYEQYF. The CDR3 DNA is TGCGCCAGCAGCATGACCGGGACTGTATACGAGCAGTACTTC. Based on the CDR3 plus reference TRBV5-1 and TRBJ2-7, the full variable domain is KAGVTQTPRYLIKTRGQQVTLSCSPISGHRSVSWYQQTPGQGLQFLFEYFSETQRNKGNFPGRFSGRQFSNSRSEMNVSTLELGDSALYLCASSMTGTVYEQYFGPGTRLTVT.

This clone was picked up one time. The chain recombines TRBV7-3 with TRBJ1-1; D remains unclear. The CDR3 is 13 amino acids. The V and J ends lost 6 bases and 1 base respectively, with 9 bases between them. Germline loops: CDR1 SGHTA, CDR2 FQGTGA. The CDR3 spells CASRLAENTEAFF. The CDR3 bases are TGTGCCAGCAGGTTGGCTGAGAACACTGAAGCTTTCTTT.

The chain has TRBV5-4 and TRBJ2-7; 10 nucleotides align to TRBD1. Germline V gene lookup returns CDR1 SGHNT and CDR2 YYREEE (reference sequence). The CDR3 is 14 residues long. The junction had 3 bases not matched to a gene; V was cut back by 4 bases and J by 2 bases. The CDR3 bases are TGTGCCAGCAGCCCCGGACAGGGGGCCTACGAGCAGTACTTC. Translation: CASSPGQGAYEQYF.

The rearrangement links TRBV7-2 to TRBJ2-7; D call uncertain. Germline V CDR1 and CDR2: SGHTA, FQGNSA. The CDR3 is made up of 12 amino acids. Trimming removed 5 bases from V and 6 bases from J, with 11 bases in between. This CDR3 is CASSQTPSEQYF. The DNA of the CDR3 is TGTGCCAGCAGCCAGACTCCCTCCGAGCAGTACTTC.

CDR3 region: CASSIASQIAGQPNEQFF. The CDR3 nucleotides are TGTGCCAGCAGTATCGCCTCACAAATAGCGGGGCAGCCCAATGAGCAGTTCTTC. The chain couples TRBV27 to TRBJ2-1; 8 bases are shared with TRBD2. The germline V gene encodes CDR1 MNHEY and CDR2 SMNVEV (reference sequence). V shed 5 bases and J 6 bases; nucleotides not matched to a gene: 18. This CDR3 contains 18 residues.